This T cell receptor beta chain was retrieved from a study of blood T cell repertoires in COVID-19. Original processing notes: How many nucleated cells were present was estimated from reference gene primer amplification. Repertoires were generated with immunoSEQ multiplex PCR, while TCRdb's copy carries only in-frame clones and drops some. The D gene and trimming were derived from the DNA, and the V and J assignments and clone size from that table. Here the sample spans a few hundred thousand clones, 80% to 90% being singletons. The cohort comprised adults aged about 18 to 100 years residing in under 25 US areas. Recovery among Cohort 3 donors was established by two negative PCRs, clearance, or symptom resolution. V gave up 8 bases and J gave up 3 bases, with 11 bases separating them. This CDR3 is 12 amino acids long. CDR1 MNHNY and CDR2 SVGAGI come from the germline V gene (reference sequence). This clone appeared a single time.

The clonotype was recovered from a woman aged 45-65 years who had recovered from COVID-19. Sequences were obtained from PBMCs or T cells enriched from blood (not recorded which). The chain joins TRBV6-6 to TRBJ2-7, with TRBD2 as a possible D gene (6 bases). The CDR3 loop is CASGGVNYEQYF. DNA of the CDR3: TGTGCCAGCGGCGGGGTGAACTACGAGCAGTACTTC.